One and the same sample provided the 27 T cell receptor beta chains below, sequenced in a study of Ad26.COV2.S vaccination and SARS-CoV-2 variants. The protocol was immunoSEQ multiplex PCR, while the TCRdb copy is restricted to in-frame clones and leaves out a portion. This sample carries around 270,000 clones, roughly 85% of them seen once, and the ten largest clones take 2.9%. Treatment: some 20 received Ad26.COV2.S at low or high dose, single or two shots; about five received placebo; per-sample allocation not given. The samples date from day 63 after the first vaccine or placebo injection. The sample here was peripheral blood, taken in a trial of Ad26.COV2.S vaccine versus placebo. The receptors were gathered from a person between 18 and 59 years old who received the Ad26.COV2.S COVID-19 vaccine or a placebo.

The chain combines TRBV12-3 or TRBV12-4 with TRBJ2-2; TRBD2 might be the D (6 bases). This CDR3 has 12 amino acids. Trimming removed 10 bases at V and 4 bases at J, with 10 bases between. In DNA, the CDR3 is TGTGCCATCCGGGAGTCCACCGGGGAGCTGTTTTTT. Translation: CAIRESTGELFF.

The V call is TRBV18, the J call TRBJ1-1, with TRBD1 matching 12 bases. CDR1 and CDR2 from the germline V gene are KGHSH and LQKENI. With V trimmed by 4 bases and J by 5 bases, 2 bases remained unmatched. The CDR3 is 14 residues long. The CDR3 loop reads CASSRDRGPTEAFF. The CDR3 DNA follows: TGTGCCAGCTCACGGGACAGGGGGCCGACTGAAGCTTTCTTT. Full variable domain (outside the CDR3, taken from reference TRBV18 and TRBJ1-1): NAGVMQNPRHLVRRRGQEARLRCSPMKGHSHVYWYRQLPEEGLKFMVYLQKENIIDESGMPKERFSAEFPKEGPSILRIQQVVRGDSAAYFCASSRDRGPTEAFFGQGTRLTVV.

The chain is built from TRBV5-4 and TRBJ2-5, with TRBD2 matching 8 bases. V trimming: 4 bases; J trimming: 4 bases; junction bases outside the gene matches: 6. Germline V gives CDR1 SGHNT, CDR2 YYREEE (reference sequence). The CDR3 sequence is 14 residues long. CDR3 bases: TGTGCCAGCAGCACTCGGACTAGCAGAGAGACCCAGTACTTC. Translation gives CASSTRTSRETQYF.

The chain uses TRBV6-1 and TRBJ2-7; 9 positions agree with TRBD2. The CDR3 contains 17 residues. Germline assignment: CDR1 MNHNS and CDR2 SASEGT. V was clipped by 2 bases and J by 4 bases; unmatched bases: 12. The CDR3 sequence: CASSELVPLAGPYEQYF. CDR3 sequence (DNA): TGTGCCAGCAGTGAATTGGTCCCCCTAGCGGGGCCTTACGAGCAGTACTTC.

The chain carries TRBV27 and TRBJ2-1, with 7 bases aligning to TRBD2. V lost 0 bases and J lost 6; bases outside the gene matches: 5. Germline-derived CDR1 and CDR2 are MNHEY and SMNVEV (reference sequence). The CDR3 has 15 residues. The CDR3 sequence: CASSLSGRGSNEQFF. The DNA for the CDR3 is TGTGCCAGCAGTTTATCGGGCCGCGGGAGCAATGAGCAGTTCTTC.

The rearrangement joins TRBV7-8 to TRBJ1-1, with 9 bases identical to TRBD1. The V and J ends lost 6 bases and 7 bases, in that order; junction bases with no gene match: 9. The CDR3 length is 14 residues. Germline V gives CDR1 SGHVS, CDR2 FQNEAQ. The CDR3 loop is CASSWTGDNIEAFF. The CDR3, as DNA: TGTGCCAGCAGTTGGACAGGGGATAATATTGAAGCTTTCTTT.

The V and J genes are TRBV5-5 and TRBJ2-2; 8 nucleotides align to TRBD1. The CDR3 consists of 15 residues. CDR1 and CDR2 (germline): SGHKS, YYEKEE (reference sequence). V shed 5 bases and J 1 base; nucleotides not matched to a gene: 4. The CDR3 DNA is TGTGCCAGCAGGTACGGGACAGGGAACACCGGGGAGCTGTTTTTT. As protein: CASRYGTGNTGELFF. Full variable domain (outside the CDR3, taken from reference TRBV5-5 and TRBJ2-2): DAGVTQSPTHLIKTRGQQVTLRCSPISGHKSVSWYQQVLGQGPQFIFQYYEKEERGRGNFPDRFSARQFPNYSSELNVNALLLGDSALYLCASRYGTGNTGELFFGEGSRLTVL.

This sequence joins TRBV5-4 and TRBJ1-3; D is unresolved. Germline CDR1 reads SGHNT; CDR2 reads YYREEE (reference sequence). CDR3 size: 17 residues. The V and J ends lost 1 base and 0 bases respectively, with 14 bases between them. Here the CDR3 reads CASSLSGTRSSGNTIYF. The DNA for the CDR3 is TGTGCCAGCAGCTTGTCTGGTACCCGGAGCTCTGGAAACACCATATATTTT.

The V call is TRBV7-3, the J call TRBJ2-3, with TRBD2 identical over 8 bases. Per the germline V gene, CDR1 is SGHTA and CDR2 is FQGTGA. This CDR3 has 14 amino acids. The junction had 1 base not matched to a gene; V was cut back by 5 bases and J by 0 bases. The CDR3 loop reads CASSPGGSTDTQYF. The CDR3 coding sequence is TGTGCCAGCAGCCCGGGGGGGAGCACAGATACGCAGTATTTT.

The gene calls are TRBV9 and TRBJ2-1; 7 bases are shared with TRBD1. Germline V gene lookup returns CDR1 SGDLS and CDR2 YYNGEE. The junction had 3 bases not matched to a gene; V was cut back by 0 bases and J by 0 bases. The CDR3 runs to 16 residues. CDR3 DNA: TGTGCCAGCAGCGTAGGACAGGGTAGCTCCTACAATGAGCAGTTCTTC. Its protein product is CASSVGQGSSYNEQFF. The whole variable domain, filled in from reference TRBV9 and TRBJ2-1, reads DSGVTQTPKHLITATGQRVTLRCSPRSGDLSVYWYQQSLDQGLQFLIQYYNGEERAKGNILERFSAQQFPDLHSELNLSSLELGDSALYFCASSVGQGSSYNEQFFGPGTRLTVL.

The chain couples TRBV4-1 to TRBJ2-7, with D possibly matching TRBD2 (6 bases). Per germline, CDR1 MGHRA and CDR2 YSYEKL. With 4 bases removed from V and 7 bases from J, the gap between germline ends came to 17 bases. The CDR3 length is 14 residues. The CDR3 DNA sequence: TGCGCCAGCAGCCCTCTCCGGGGAGGAGGGGAGCAGTACTTC. Its protein product is CASSPLRGGGEQYF.

J is TRBJ2-7 and V is TRBV6-5, with D possibly TRBD1 on 6 matching bases. CDR3 length: 13 residues. The V end was cut by 1 base, the J end by 5 bases, with 9 bases between. In germline, CDR1 is MNHEY, CDR2 SVGAGI. The CDR3 DNA sequence: TGTGCCAGCAGTTACTTGGGGGCCGACGAGCAGTACTTC. It yields the protein CASSYLGADEQYF.

The V gene is TRBV7-8, the J gene TRBJ2-7, with D possibly being TRBD2 (5 bases). Trimming removed 0 bases at V and 3 bases at J, with 12 bases between. CDR1 and CDR2 from the germline V gene are SGHVS and FQNEAQ. The CDR3 runs 15 residues. The CDR3 region is CASSLAPGAGYEQYF. CDR3 bases: TGTGCCAGCAGCTTAGCTCCGGGCGCGGGCTACGAGCAGTACTTC.

This rearrangement joins TRBV11-1 to TRBJ2-1, with 11 bases that match TRBD2. Germline values: CDR1 SGHAT, CDR2 FQDESV (reference sequence). There are 14 residues in the CDR3. V lost 5 bases to trimming and J lost 10 bases; unmatched junction nucleotides: 7. The CDR3 nucleotides read TGTGCCAGCAGCGATAGCGGGGGGGCGGGCGAGCAGTTCTTC. Protein product: CASSDSGGAGEQFF.

This clone was seen a few times. The chain carries TRBV7-2 and TRBJ1-1; D call uncertain. The CDR3 sequence is 16 residues long. Germline values: CDR1 SGHTA, CDR2 FQGNSA. Trimming took 5 bases from V and 0 from J, leaving 16 bases between them. The CDR3 DNA reads as TGTGCCAGCAGCGGCCGGACGGCCCGAATGAACACTGAAGCTTTCTTT. This sequence encodes CASSGRTARMNTEAFF.

The chain has TRBV3-1 (or the pseudogene TRBV3-2) and TRBJ1-1, with 10 bases matching TRBD1. Trimming took 1 base from V and 5 from J; bases not matched to a gene: 4. This CDR3 spans 15 amino acids. CDR1 is LGHDT and CDR2 is YNNKEL in the germline V gene (reference sequence). The CDR3 here is CASSQGGQGWTEAFF. The CDR3 DNA follows: TGTGCCAGCAGCCAAGGGGGACAGGGGTGGACTGAAGCTTTCTTT.

The DNA for the CDR3 is TGTGCCAGCAGGTTCACTAGCGCCTCCTACAATGAGCAGTTCTTC. Translation: CASRFTSASYNEQFF. The chain joins TRBV7-2 to TRBJ2-1; 7 nucleotides line up with TRBD2. J lost 0 bases, V lost 6 bases, and 5 bases had no gene match. Germline values: CDR1 SGHTA, CDR2 FQGNSA. The CDR3 has 15 amino acids.

The chain combines TRBV6-5 with TRBJ2-7; D not resolved. The CDR3 spans 14 residues. Trimming took 7 bases from V and 5 from J, leaving 18 bases between them. Germline CDR1 reads MNHEY; CDR2 reads SVGAGI. The DNA for the CDR3 is TGTGCCAGCACTCGAATCAGTAGGCTACACGAGCAGTACTTC. This sequence encodes CASTRISRLHEQYF.

The chain links TRBV6-5 to TRBJ1-3, with D unresolved. V was shortened by 6 bases and J by 0 bases, with 6 bases between the two germline ends. This CDR3 contains 13 residues. CDR1 is MNHEY and CDR2 is SVGAGI in the germline V gene. The CDR3 DNA is TGTGCCAGCAGCCTGATCTCTGGAAACACCATATATTTT. This codes for CASSLISGNTIYF.

V usage is TRBV6-6 and J usage is TRBJ2-7; D is uncertain. V dropped 4 bases and J dropped 9 bases, with 13 bases sitting between them. The CDR3 is 12 amino acids. Germline loops: CDR1 MNHNY, CDR2 SVGAGI (reference sequence). CDR3 sequence: CASSSTSSGQYV. The CDR3, as DNA: TGTGCCAGCAGTTCAACTTCATCGGGGCAGTACGTC.

The V gene is TRBV7-2, the J gene TRBJ2-1, with no clear D. Germline CDR1 reads SGHTA; CDR2 reads FQGNSA. The V end was cut by 4 bases, the J end by 9 bases, with 16 bases between. The CDR3 is 14 amino acids. The CDR3 DNA reads as TGTGCCAGCAGCTGGGGAAGGGCTTGGGCTGAGCAGTTCTTC. Translating it yields CASSWGRAWAEQFF.

The CDR3 bases are TGTGCCAGCAGGGGGACAGGTATGAACACTGAAGCTTTCTTT. It specifies CASRGTGMNTEAFF. This rearrangement joins TRBV6-5 to TRBJ1-1; 8 bases are shared with TRBD1. The CDR3 length is 14 residues. Per germline, CDR1 MNHEY and CDR2 SVGAGI. The V gene end was trimmed by 6 bases and the J gene end by 0 bases; junction bases not matched to a gene: 3.

The chain joins TRBV9 to TRBJ2-2; D uncertain. The CDR3 loop spans 16 amino acids. Germline CDR1 reads SGDLS; CDR2 reads YYNGEE. V was cut by 0 bases and J by 0 bases, with 9 bases left in between. This CDR3 is CASSVVASANTGELFF. CDR3 DNA sequence: TGTGCCAGCAGCGTAGTGGCCAGCGCGAACACCGGGGAGCTGTTTTTT.

This clone was found once. The sample carries other DNA sequences with the same CDR3. The chain links TRBV18 to TRBJ1-1; D remains ambiguous. Deletions cut 0 bases from V and 8 bases from J, with 7 bases between. The germline V gene has CDR1 KGHSH and CDR2 LQKENI. CDR3 length: 12 residues. The CDR3 loop is CASSPPSREAFF. In DNA, the CDR3 is TGTGCCAGCTCACCACCCTCTCGGGAAGCTTTCTTT.

CDR3 bases: TGTGCCAGCTGGAGCGGGGGGACCTACGAGCAGTACTTC. It specifies CASWSGGTYEQYF. The chain combines TRBV12-3 or TRBV12-4 with TRBJ2-7, with TRBD2 matching 9 bases. The trim removed 8 bases at V and 2 bases at J, leaving 4 bases unmatched. The CDR3 has 13 residues.

The chain recombines TRBV5-4 with TRBJ2-2; perhaps TRBD1 as D (5 bases). This CDR3 is built from 16 residues. Trimming removed 4 bases at V and 0 bases at J, with 13 bases between. Germline V gene sequence: CDR1 SGHNT, CDR2 YYREEE (reference sequence). As DNA, the CDR3 is TGTGCCAGCAGCCCGAAAGACAGTGCGAACACCGGGGAGCTGTTTTTT. It codes for CASSPKDSANTGELFF.

V usage is TRBV7-9 and J usage is TRBJ2-1, with unresolved D. The CDR3 runs 14 residues. Germline V lookup: CDR1 SEHNR, CDR2 FQNEAQ (reference sequence). V was shortened by 1 base and J by 8 bases, with 12 bases between the two germline ends. This CDR3 is CASSLGLLGDEQFF. The CDR3 coding sequence is TGTGCCAGCAGCTTAGGCCTCCTTGGGGATGAGCAGTTCTTC.